Following are 20 T cell receptor beta chains from one sample sequenced in a study of T-cell reconstitution after alpha-beta-depleted transplantation in children. The library targeted TCRbeta and was prepared with unique molecular identifiers. TCRdb recomputed calls from the PCR reads with MiXCR, one row per CDR3 protein. Among about 15,000 distinct CDR3 sequences listed, under 6.5% were seen once. This sample comprised PBMCs, obtained before TCRalphabeta/CD19-depleted stem cell transplant. Receptors were obtained from a boy younger than 18 with acute lymphoblastic leukemia, due to receive a stem cell transplant.

This clonotype is judged medium-sized. The V and J genes are TRBV5-5 and TRBJ2-3; 8 nucleotides align to TRBD2. The V and J ends lost 4 bases and 5 bases, in that order; junction bases with no gene match: 9. Looked up from germline, CDR1 is SGHKS and CDR2 is YYEKEE (reference sequence). This CDR3 contains 15 residues. CDR3 loop: CASSQARGAVDTQYF. The CDR3 nucleotides read TGTGCCAGCAGCCAGGCGCGGGGGGCTGTAGATACGCAGTATTTT.

Judged by abundance, this clonotype is medium-sized (0.01 to 0.1%). This chain uses TRBV12-3 or TRBV12-4 with TRBJ1-2, with D perhaps TRBD1 (6 bases). The germline V and J ends were trimmed by 2 bases and 7 bases, with 8 bases remaining between them. The CDR3 spans 12 residues. The CDR3 nucleotides read TGTGCCAGCAGTTTAACAGGGCCTGGCTACACCTTC. This gives the protein CASSLTGPGYTF.

This clonotype occurred many times. V gene TRBV11-2 combines with J gene TRBJ1-2, with a possible D match to TRBD1 (6 bases). Germline CDR1 is SGHAT and CDR2 is FQNNGV. The CDR3 covers 17 residues. V was clipped by 4 bases and J by 4 bases, with 22 bases between them. The CDR3 DNA reads as TGTGCCAGCAGCTCGGCCGGCCTCGGGGGCGCCTCCTATGGCTACACCTTC. Translation: CASSSAGLGGASYGYTF.

This clonotype showed up many times. The V call is TRBV6-1, the J call TRBJ2-4; D not certain. The germline V gene has CDR1 MNHNS and CDR2 SASEGT. The CDR3 length is 16 residues. Trimming pared 3 bases from V and 0 bases from J, leaving 12 bases between. CDR3 region: CASSDPKSLAKNIQYF. CDR3 bases: TGTGCCAGCAGTGACCCCAAGTCTTTAGCCAAAAACATTCAGTACTTC.

Ten or more counts support this clonotype. The chain joins TRBV7-9 to TRBJ2-7, with D unresolved. This CDR3 comprises 12 residues. From germline, CDR1 is SEHNR and CDR2 FQNEAQ (reference sequence). V was pared by 3 bases and J by 5 bases, with 8 bases between. CDR3 nucleotide sequence: TGTGCCAGCAGCTTGTTTGGTAACGAGCAGTACTTC. Its translation: CASSLFGNEQYF.

This clonotype was seen repeatedly, ten times or more. This chain joins TRBV6-2 or TRBV6-3 and TRBJ2-6; 7 nucleotides match TRBD2. The CDR3 has 16 residues. Trimming removed 5 bases from V and 2 bases from J; junction bases left unmatched: 6. Germline V gene lookup returns CDR1 MNHEY and CDR2 SVGEGT. The DNA for the CDR3 is TGTGCCAGCAGTCGGAGGCTAGCGGCTGGGGCCAACGTCCTGACTTTC. It yields the protein CASSRRLAAGANVLTF.

This clonotype was counted at least ten times. This sequence joins TRBV7-2 and TRBJ2-3, with 10 bases matching TRBD2. V dropped 1 base and J dropped 2; count of bases not matched to a gene: 3. CDR3 size: 16 residues. CDR1 and CDR2 (germline): SGHTA, FQGNSA. CDR3 residues: CASSLGTSGFTDTQYF. CDR3 DNA: TGTGCCAGCAGCTTAGGGACTAGCGGCTTCACAGATACGCAGTATTTT.

This clonotype was observed at least ten times. The chain links TRBV2 to TRBJ2-7; D tentatively reads TRBD1 or TRBD2 (6 bases each). The CDR3 contains 15 residues. Trimming removed 5 bases from V and 5 bases from J, with 19 bases in between. Germline V gene lookup returns CDR1 SNHLY and CDR2 FYNNEI. The chain's CDR3 is CASSLERGERHEQYF. Written as DNA, the CDR3 is TGTGCCAGCAGTCTGGAGAGGGGGGAGAGACACGAGCAGTACTTC.

This clonotype was seen repeatedly, ten times or more. The gene calls are TRBV7-9 and TRBJ2-7, with 7 bases fitting TRBD2. With 5 bases clipped from V and 3 bases from J, the junction kept 7 bases outside the gene matches. Germline V lookup: CDR1 SEHNR, CDR2 FQNEAQ (reference sequence). The CDR3 has 14 residues. CDR3 residues: CASSSPGGSYEQYF. The CDR3 coding sequence is TGTGCCAGCAGCAGCCCGGGCGGGAGCTACGAGCAGTACTTC. The full variable domain, completed using reference TRBV7-9 and TRBJ2-7, is DTGVSQNPRHKITKRGQNVTFRCDPISEHNRLYWYRQTLGQGPEFLTYFQNEAQLEKSRLLSDRFSAERPKGSFSTLEIQRTEQGDSAMYLCASSSPGGSYEQYFGPGTRLTVT.

This clonotype was seen repeatedly, ten times or more. V usage is TRBV5-1 and J usage is TRBJ1-5; 8 bases line up with TRBD1. The CDR3 is 15 residues long. J lost 4 bases, V lost 3 bases, and 6 bases had no gene match. The germline CDR1 and CDR2 sequences are SGHRS and YFSETQ. CDR3 bases: TGCGCCAGCAGCTATGGACAGGGTGGAAATCAGCCCCAGCATTTT. It codes for CASSYGQGGNQPQHF.

This clonotype has a count of ten or more. This CDR3 is CATSDLSRNQPQHF. DNA of the CDR3: TGTGCCACCAGTGATTTATCACGGAATCAGCCCCAGCATTTT. The J gene is TRBJ1-5, the V gene TRBV24-1; unclear D gene. V lost 1 base, J lost 4 bases, and 7 bases lay in between. Germline V CDR1 and CDR2: KGHDR, SFDVKD. The length of the CDR3 is 14 residues.

In this sample, this clonotype turned up many times. The CDR3 loop is CASSQDRSPLHF. The DNA of the CDR3 is TGCGCCAGCAGCCAAGATCGATCACCCCTCCACTTT. V and J are TRBV4-1 and TRBJ1-6; no definite D call. The CDR3 is 12 amino acids. V lost 0 bases to trimming and J lost 10 bases, with 4 bases between them. Germline values: CDR1 MGHRA, CDR2 YSYEKL.

This clonotype occurred many times. This chain connects TRBV30 to TRBJ2-7, with 7 positions matching TRBD1. Germline trimming cut 2 bases from V and 3 bases from J; bases unmatched to any gene: 10. CDR1 and CDR2 (germline): GTSNPN, SVGIG (reference sequence). The CDR3 has 15 residues. CDR3 bases: TGTGCCTGGAGTTCAGGGGGACAGCTCAGCTACGAGCAGTACTTC. It yields the protein CAWSSGGQLSYEQYF.

There are many counts of this clonotype. The V call is TRBV15, the J call TRBJ2-7, with 7 bases matching TRBD1. V shed 0 bases, J shed 3 bases, and the junction held 8 bases outside the gene matches. Germline assignment: CDR1 LNHNV and CDR2 YYDKDF (reference sequence). The CDR3 totals 16 residues. CDR3 sequence reads: CATSRDLGDRFYEQYF. CDR3 coding DNA: TGTGCCACCAGCAGAGATCTTGGGGACAGATTCTACGAGCAGTACTTC. Filled out from reference TRBV15 and TRBJ2-7, the complete variable domain reads DAMVIQNPRYQVTQFGKPVTLSCSQTLNHNVMYWYQQKSSQAPKLLFHYYDKDFNNEADTPDNFQSRRPNTSFCFLDIRSPGLGDTAMYLCATSRDLGDRFYEQYFGPGTRLTVT.

This clonotype was seen repeatedly, ten times or more. The chain employs TRBV7-9 and TRBJ2-2; 8 bases are shared with TRBD1. The V gene's germline CDR1 is SEHNR and CDR2 FQNEAQ (reference sequence). The J segment lost 1 base and the V segment lost 7 bases, leaving 11 bases of the junction unmatched. This CDR3 comprises 17 residues. CDR3 in DNA: TGTGCCAGCACCCTTAACTCCGGGACAGGGAACACCGGGGAGCTGTTTTTT. This codes for CASTLNSGTGNTGELFF.

This clonotype was observed at least ten times. In nucleotides, the CDR3 is TGCGCCAGCAGCCAAGCCCCGAGGACCATGAACACTGAAGCTTTCTTT. It translates to CASSQAPRTMNTEAFF. The chain uses TRBV4-1 and TRBJ1-1; D not certain. The V end lost 1 base, the J end lost 0 bases, and 12 bases lay between the germline ends. The germline V gene has CDR1 MGHRA and CDR2 YSYEKL. This CDR3 region has 16 residues.

This clonotype was counted at least ten times. The gene calls are TRBV15 and TRBJ2-7; the D gene is possibly TRBD2 (5 bases). The V end lost 0 bases, the J end lost 0 bases, and 6 bases lay between the germline ends. The CDR3 is made up of 14 amino acids. Per the germline V gene, CDR1 is LNHNV and CDR2 is YYDKDF (reference sequence). Written as DNA, the CDR3 is TGTGCCACCAGCAGAGAGAGGGACTCCTACGAGCAGTACTTC. Its translation is CATSRERDSYEQYF.

This clonotype was seen repeatedly, ten times or more. The rearrangement links TRBV4-1 to TRBJ1-2; D is undetermined. Germline V CDR1 and CDR2: MGHRA, YSYEKL. The germline V and J ends were trimmed by 0 bases and 8 bases, with 19 bases remaining between them. There are 16 residues in the CDR3. CDR3 DNA sequence: TGCGCCAGCAGCCAAGATACCGGTGTGCTTTTGTTCGGCTACACCTTC. This translates into CASSQDTGVLLFGYTF.

This clonotype was observed many times. V gene TRBV6-2 or TRBV6-3 combines with J gene TRBJ2-7, with a weak D call TRBD2 (5 bases). V was trimmed by 6 bases and J by 2 bases, leaving 20 bases between them. The CDR3 loop spans 16 amino acids. Germline V gene data show CDR1 as MNHEY and CDR2 as SVGEGT. The CDR3 DNA reads as TGTGCCAGCAGGAGAAGGCCCGGGGTCCTTACCTACGAGCAGTACTTC. It codes for CASRRRPGVLTYEQYF.

This clonotype has at least ten counts. The CDR3 DNA sequence: TGTGCCAGCAGAGACACAACGAACACCGGGGAGCTGTTTTTT. This translates into CASRDTTNTGELFF. The rearrangement joins TRBV7-9 to TRBJ2-2; no clear D. The CDR3 runs to 14 residues. The germline gives CDR1 SEHNR, CDR2 FQNEAQ (reference sequence). V was cut by 6 bases and J by 0 bases, with 8 bases left in between.